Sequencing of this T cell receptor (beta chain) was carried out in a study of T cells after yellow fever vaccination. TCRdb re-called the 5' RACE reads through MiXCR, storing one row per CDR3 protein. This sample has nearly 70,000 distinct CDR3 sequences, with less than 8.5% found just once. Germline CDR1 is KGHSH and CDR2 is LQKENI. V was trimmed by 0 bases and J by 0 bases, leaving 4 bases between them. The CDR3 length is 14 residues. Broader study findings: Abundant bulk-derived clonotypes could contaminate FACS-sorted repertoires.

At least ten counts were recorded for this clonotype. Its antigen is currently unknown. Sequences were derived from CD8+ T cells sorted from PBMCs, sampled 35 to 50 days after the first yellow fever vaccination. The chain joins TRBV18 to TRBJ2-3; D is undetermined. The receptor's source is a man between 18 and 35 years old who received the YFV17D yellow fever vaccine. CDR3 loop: CASSPPWSTDTQYF. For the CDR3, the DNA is TGTGCCAGCTCACCACCTTGGAGCACAGATACGCAGTATTTT.